Each of the 12 T cell receptor beta chains below was sequenced from the same sample in a study of vaccination and CD4 T cells after COVID-19. Each CDR3 protein is one row after TCRdb ran MiXCR on the PCR reads. The sample comprises about 15,000 distinct CDR3 sequences, 69% of which are singletons, and 1% to 1.4% rests with the top ten. This specimen was CD4+ T cells from blood, taken after SARS-CoV-2 vaccination. The receptors come from a human donor who had recovered from COVID-19.

The V gene is TRBV20-1, the J gene TRBJ2-5, with 8 bases that match TRBD2. J gave up 2 bases and V 3 bases, and 8 bases lay outside the gene matches. Germline loops: CDR1 DFQATT, CDR2 SNEGSKA (reference sequence). The CDR3 has 15 amino acids. CDR3 in DNA: TGCAGTGCTAGCGGGAGGGCCCCCCAGCAAGAGACCCAGTACTTC. Encoded protein: CSASGRAPQQETQYF.

The chain links TRBV12-3 or TRBV12-4 to TRBJ2-7; D gene ambiguous. V was clipped by 6 bases and J by 1 base, with 13 bases between them. This CDR3 is 14 amino acids long. The CDR3 loop is CASSLDAKSYEQYF. Here the CDR3 DNA reads TGTGCCAGCAGCTTGGATGCGAAATCCTACGAGCAGTACTTC.

The V and J genes are TRBV20-1 and TRBJ2-5; D unresolved. This CDR3 has 10 residues. Per the germline V gene, CDR1 is DFQATT and CDR2 is SNEGSKA (reference sequence). For the CDR3, the DNA is TGCAGCATACAGAAAGAGACCCAGTACTTC. Its translation is CSIQKETQYF.

V gene TRBV28 combines with J gene TRBJ1-6; D gene ambiguous. Trimming pared 3 bases from V and 3 bases from J, leaving 15 bases between. The CDR3 is made up of 17 amino acids. CDR1 and CDR2 (germline): MDHEN, SYDVKM. For the CDR3, the DNA is TGTGCCAGCAGTTTTCGTGGAAAGGGCGGCTATAATTCACCCCTCCACTTT. Protein product: CASSFRGKGGYNSPLHF.

The chain has TRBV28 and TRBJ1-2, with D perhaps TRBD1 (5 bases). Trimming took off 2 bases at V and 7 bases at J, with 17 bases between the two ends. Germline V gene lookup returns CDR1 MDHEN and CDR2 SYDVKM. CDR3 length equals 15 residues. The CDR3 sequence is CASSLVRGFEAGYTF. The CDR3 coding sequence is TGTGCCAGCAGTTTAGTAAGGGGTTTTGAGGCTGGCTACACCTTC.

V is TRBV7-9 and J is TRBJ2-3, with 9 bases matching TRBD2. The V gene end was trimmed by 0 bases and the J gene end by 2 bases; junction bases not matched to a gene: 15. In germline, CDR1 is SEHNR, CDR2 FQNEAQ (reference sequence). This CDR3 contains 20 residues. The CDR3 loop reads CASSLASFKGGRVDTDTQYF. In nucleotides, the CDR3 is TGTGCCAGCAGCTTAGCGAGTTTCAAGGGCGGGAGGGTCGACACAGATACGCAGTATTTT.

In its sample, this clonotype was seen a few times. The chain recombines TRBV7-9 with TRBJ2-3; the D is unclear. The V gene's germline CDR1 is SEHNR and CDR2 FQNEAQ (reference sequence). The CDR3 runs 13 residues. V was shortened by 5 bases and J by 1 base, with 7 bases between the two germline ends. CDR3: CASSPEGTDTQYF. CDR3 DNA sequence: TGTGCCAGCAGCCCTGAGGGCACAGATACGCAGTATTTT.

This chain joins TRBV6-1 and TRBJ1-5; D perhaps matches TRBD1 (6 bases). The CDR3 runs 17 residues. V was cut by 6 bases and J by 5 bases, with 23 bases left in between. Germline-derived CDR1 and CDR2 are MNHNS and SASEGT. The CDR3: CASRAPGAGGRDQPQHF. As DNA, the CDR3 is TGTGCCAGCAGAGCTCCGGGGGCTGGGGGACGGGATCAGCCCCAGCATTTT.

The chain couples TRBV7-9 to TRBJ2-2; weak D call: TRBD2 (6 bases). Germline lookup yields CDR1 SEHNR and CDR2 FQNEAQ (reference sequence). The CDR3 runs 14 residues. V gave up 7 bases and J gave up 3 bases, with 12 bases separating them. CDR3 nucleotides: TGTGCCAGCACCACCACGGGGGACACCGGGGAGCTGTTTTTT. This sequence encodes CASTTTGDTGELFF.

This chain joins TRBV20-1 and TRBJ2-5, with D uncertain. CDR1 and CDR2 from the germline V gene are DFQATT and SNEGSKA (reference sequence). V lost 0 bases and J lost 7, with 9 bases in between. This CDR3 is 12 amino acids long. In DNA, the CDR3 is TGCAGTGCTAGAGAGACACAGTGGACCCAGTACTTC. The encoded protein is CSARETQWTQYF.

This clonotype was picked up one time. The chain joins TRBV7-8 to TRBJ2-1; 9 bases are a match to TRBD1. V trimming: 6 bases; J trimming: 4 bases; junction bases outside the gene matches: 7. This CDR3 comprises 15 residues. The germline V gene encodes CDR1 SGHVS and CDR2 FQNEAQ. The CDR3 region is CASSPRGTGYNEQFF. Written as DNA, the CDR3 is TGTGCCAGCAGTCCCCGGGGGACAGGGTACAATGAGCAGTTCTTC.

The chain joins TRBV5-1 to TRBJ2-7, with unresolved D. The germline V gene encodes CDR1 SGHRS and CDR2 YFSETQ. The CDR3 has 14 amino acids. Trimming cost V 3 bases and J 2 bases, with 12 bases left between them. In DNA, the CDR3 is TGCGCCAGCAGCTCCACGGCCGGTACCTACGAGCAGTACTTC. It translates to CASSSTAGTYEQYF.